This T cell receptor (beta chain) emerged from a study of shared clonotypes between healthy human individuals. Study-wide results and caveats: Clonotypes shared by all four sorted-subset donors had higher generation probabilities than non-shared clonotypes.

The CDR3 has 16 amino acids. Germline lookup yields CDR1 SEHNR and CDR2 FQNEAQ (reference sequence). The V end was cut by 5 bases, the J end by 3 bases, with 16 bases between. Original processing notes: For the immunoSEQ data, sequences were junction-only without quality scores, so filtering differed. Method: immunoSEQ multiplex PCR; TCRdb's copy keeps in-frame clones and lacks some. D and trimming were read from the DNA, whereas the V and J calls and clone size are those reported in that table. The profile covers some 690,000 clones, with roughly 88% appearing a single time and approximately 35% taken by the ten largest. This clone has only one observation. Its antigen is as yet unknown.

The receptor was isolated from a man younger than 35 in good health. Some clones in this sample may be carry-over from other donors' samples. The rearrangement uses TRBV7-9 and TRBJ2-2; D assignment may be TRBD1 or TRBD2 (5 bases each). Sequencing input: memory CD8+ T cells from PBMCs. Specified subset: CD45RO+ cells pooled with CCR7-negative TemRA cells. The CDR3 DNA reads TGTGCCAGCAGCCCCTCGAGGGGCAGGCACACCGGGGAGCTGTTTTTT. It yields the protein CASSPSRGRHTGELFF. Looking up the rest from reference TRBV7-9 and TRBJ2-2 gives the full variable domain: DTGVSQNPRHKITKRGQNVTFRCDPISEHNRLYWYRQTLGQGPEFLTYFQNEAQLEKSRLLSDRFSAERPKGSFSTLEIQRTEQGDSAMYLCASSPSRGRHTGELFFGEGSRLTVL.